This TCR beta chain was retrieved from a study of human T cells and chemical hapten exposure (dated by TCRdb to the early 2020s). General notes on the study: For sensitization, 2% DPC in acetone was applied to a roughly 2 cm by roughly 2 cm area of upper inner arm skin. Throughout the roughly 25-week study period, patients were also given weekly therapeutic DPC doses on the scalp. Patch testing was done on the upper back using Finn chambers containing 0.01% DPC, and results were scored after 6 days according to International Contact Dermatitis Research Group standards. Most of the patients in the cohort were female, and the cohort covered alopecia areata with under or over 50% scalp involvement, alopecia totalis and alopecia universalis. Libraries were pooled for sequencing, and variation in per-sample TCR yields was attributed mainly to small differences in library volumes within the pool. The study tracked peripheral blood TCR repertoire changes in vivo during primary and secondary sensitization to the hapten diphenylcyclopropenone (DPC) in alopecia patients. Patient blood was sampled pre-sensitization (week 0) and at 2, 6 and about 24 weeks after DPC sensitization. Blood for TCR sequencing was provided by twenty-nine alopecia patients at one to four time points (pre-sensitization, 2, 6 and 24 weeks).

Library prep was done by RACE. Data came from a NextSeq 500. Library preparation attached unique molecular identifiers to individual cDNA molecules for quantitative, reproducible TCR counting. Each blood RNA sample was used to sequence both TCR alpha and TCR beta chains. As for the original processing: A median of around 100,000 TCRs per sample was observed, with a range of about 20,000 to 690,600. The Decombinator software suite was used to annotate the V, J and CDR3 of the TCR reads. To make PS versus PT1 abundance plots, every sample was subsampled to the same number of TCRs (28,000). Expanded TCRs were defined as absent before sensitization and observed at least eight times at the 2-week time point. TCRdb redid the processing of the public reads, applying fastp at Q25 and MiXCR, and retained in-frame beta chains. Every entry covers one CDR3 protein and lists the most common genes and DNA from its rows. For this entry, the V and J calls and clone size follow TCRdb and not the study's own pipeline. The sample has 75,000 to 90,000 distinct CDR3 sequences on record, about 9.4% of them singletons. Roughly 1.4% of the sample belongs to the ten largest clones.

This clonotype was seen a handful of times. No antigen is known for it. One base away there is no much larger clone; base qualities are not given. Overall results and qualifications from the work: The number of PT1 expanded TCRs positively correlated with patch test score, significant at thresholds 8, 16 and 32 but not 4. Significantly more large CDR3 similarity clusters were formed by expanded TCRs than by pre-sensitization or healthy control sets, consistent with antigen-driven responses. Repeated subsampling changed both the strength of the expansion versus patch-test correlation and the threshold at which that correlation became significant. DPC sensitization did not change the number of TCRs with a frequency above 1 in 1000, and there was no evidence of changes in global repertoire structure. Alopecia, a presumed autoimmune disease, was present in all patients, so the immune response of the patients might differ from that of healthy individuals.

Taken with the paper, the label for time point translates to: patch test 1, 2 weeks after DPC sensitization. Per the publication, the treatment or condition label means: therapeutic diphenylcyclopropenone sensitization with weekly scalp DPC. At every patch-test visit, the blood draw took place before the patch test was put on. Patients were eligible if aged 18 to 70, diagnosed with alopecia and judged suitable for DPC therapy, and pregnant patients were excluded. Total RNA was isolated from unfractionated whole blood collected in Tempus Blood RNA tubes. Here V drops 6 bases and J drops 0 bases, and the junction holds 9 bases not matched to any gene. CDR1 and CDR2, per the germline V gene, are KGHSH and LQKENI. The CDR3, cysteine through phenylalanine, is 16 amino acids long. CDR3 DNA is the only sequence kept; it has 48 bases, read in frame from the first base.

Recombination joined TRBV18 with TRBJ2-3; 7 bases in the junction line up with TRBD2. The origin of this receptor is a woman in her forties or fifties with alopecia areata. Some clones in this sample may be carry-over from other donors' samples. The sequences come from whole blood, collected in connection with sensitization to the hapten diphenylcyclopropenone (DPC). The nucleotides are TGTGCCAGCTCCTCCCTACCTAGCGGTAGCACAGATACGCAGTATTTT. Its protein product is CASSSLPSGSTDTQYF.